These 17 T cell receptor beta chains were sequenced from one sample in a study of T-cell memory formation after mild COVID-19. TCRdb re-called the 5' RACE reads with MiXCR, one entry per CDR3 protein. The sample contains 500,000 to 550,000 distinct CDR3 sequences, roughly 20% of which appear only once. The specimen sequenced was PBMCs or a T cell subset sorted from them (not recorded which). Every receptor here comes from an adult woman who had mild COVID-19 (a few samples of this study predate the infection). Cell type and time point are not known.

Regarding this clonotype: At one of its ends the junction is not consistent with the germline gene, which may arise from a read error. The chain has TRBV2 and TRBJ2-2, with 12 bases matching TRBD2. The germline CDR1 and CDR2 sequences are SNHLY and FYNNEI. The CDR3 spans 18 residues. The CDR3 is CASGPPTSGGTNTGDLFF. The CDR3 DNA reads TGTGCCAGCGGGCCCCCGACTAGCGGGGGAACCAACACCGGGGATCTGTTTTTT. Supplemented by reference TRBV2 and TRBJ2-2, the full variable domain reads EPEVTQTPSHQVTQMGQEVILRCVPISNHLYFYWYRQILGQKVEFLVSFYNNEISEKSEIFDDQFSVERPDGSNFTLKIRSTKLEDSAMYFCASGPPTSGGTNTGDLFFGEGSRLTVL.

This clonotype was seen more than once but under ten times. V is TRBV20-1 and J is TRBJ2-1, with D possibly being TRBD2 (5 bases). The V end lost 5 bases, the J end lost 9 bases, and 14 bases lay between the germline ends. Per germline, CDR1 DFQATT and CDR2 SNEGSKA (reference sequence). The CDR3 covers 12 residues. The chain's CDR3 is CSAHPRDSEQFF. The CDR3 coding sequence is TGCAGTGCTCACCCCCGGGATAGTGAGCAGTTCTTC.

In its sample, this clonotype was seen many times. This chain joins TRBV6-4 and TRBJ2-3; TRBD2 matches at 10 bases. The J segment lost 2 bases and the V segment lost 0 bases, leaving 5 bases of the junction unmatched. The V gene's germline CDR1 is MRHNA and CDR2 SNTAGT. CDR3 length: 17 residues. The CDR3 DNA is TGTGCCAGCAGTGACTCGTCTAGCGGGGGACCCACAGATACGCAGTATTTT. It codes for CASSDSSSGGPTDTQYF.

This clonotype was counted between two and nine times. This rearrangement joins TRBV4-3 to TRBJ2-1; D gene uncertain. Trimming took off 2 bases at V and 3 bases at J, with 5 bases between the two ends. The CDR3 is 13 residues long. CDR1 LGHNA and CDR2 YSLEER come from the germline V gene. CDR3 DNA sequence: TGCGCCAGCAGCCAACAACTCTACAATGAGCAGTTCTTC. Its protein product is CASSQQLYNEQFF.

The chain recombines TRBV4-1 with TRBJ1-2, with 8 bases lining up with TRBD1. The CDR3 is made up of 17 amino acids. V lost 2 bases to trimming and J lost 8 bases; unmatched junction nucleotides: 16. CDR1 is MGHRA and CDR2 is YSYEKL in the germline V gene. CDR3 bases: TGCGCCAGCAGCCAACAGAAACCGGGACAGGCTATACGCGGCTACACCTTC. This codes for CASSQQKPGQAIRGYTF.

The genes are TRBV7-9 and TRBJ1-5; D is ambiguous. This CDR3 comprises 13 residues. The ends were cut back, 5 bases at V and 3 bases at J, with 8 bases in the middle. Germline CDR1 SEHNR, CDR2 FQNEAQ (reference sequence). The chain's CDR3 is CASSHQNNQPQHF. DNA of the CDR3: TGTGCCAGCAGCCACCAGAACAATCAGCCCCAGCATTTT. Using reference TRBV7-9 and TRBJ1-5 for the parts outside the CDR3, the full variable domain is DTGVSQNPRHKITKRGQNVTFRCDPISEHNRLYWYRQTLGQGPEFLTYFQNEAQLEKSRLLSDRFSAERPKGSFSTLEIQRTEQGDSAMYLCASSHQNNQPQHFGDGTRLSIL.

The V gene is TRBV6-5, the J gene TRBJ2-3; D may be TRBD2 (6 bases). The CDR3 spans 15 residues. Germline V gene sequence: CDR1 MNHEY, CDR2 SVGAGI. Trimming took 7 bases from V and 6 from J, leaving 20 bases between them. The CDR3 loop is CASTDLGTGVDTQYF. CDR3 sequence (DNA): TGTGCCAGCACCGACCTTGGGACGGGAGTTGATACGCAGTATTTT.

There are a few counts of this clonotype. The chain is built from TRBV12-3 or TRBV12-4 and TRBJ1-2; a weak D match, TRBD1 (5 bases). V gave up 6 bases and J gave up 9 bases, with 20 bases separating them. This CDR3 spans 14 amino acids. The CDR3 loop reads CASSAAGLMSSYTF. CDR3 in DNA: TGTGCCAGCAGCGCGGCAGGGTTAATGTCTAGCTACACCTTC.

This clonotype showed up many times. The V gene is TRBV7-6, the J gene TRBJ2-2; D unresolved. V lost 5 bases to trimming and J lost 2 bases, with 9 bases between them. Germline CDR1 SGHVS, CDR2 FNYEAQ. This CDR3 contains 14 residues. The CDR3 sequence: CASSLDFNTGELFF. As DNA, the CDR3 is TGTGCCAGCAGCCTTGACTTTAACACCGGGGAGCTGTTTTTT.

Only a few counts were recorded for this clonotype. The chain combines TRBV29-1 with TRBJ2-1, with 13 bases aligning to TRBD2. CDR1 SQVTM and CDR2 ANQGSEA come from the germline V gene. V lost 1 base, J lost 7 bases, and 4 bases stayed unmatched. The CDR3 length is 15 residues. CDR3 nucleotide sequence: TGCAGCGTTGAAGGGGGACTAGCGGGATATAATGAGCAGTTCTTC. It specifies CSVEGGLAGYNEQFF.

This clonotype appeared a few times. This chain links TRBV12-3 or TRBV12-4 with TRBJ2-5; TRBD1 might be the D (6 bases). The CDR3 runs 16 residues. V was shortened by 3 bases and J by 1 base, with 15 bases between the two germline ends. The CDR3 protein is CASSLSLRGGQETQYF. CDR3 nucleotides: TGTGCCAGCAGTTTGAGCCTCCGAGGGGGCCAAGAGACCCAGTACTTC.

This clonotype was seen ten or more times. The V gene is TRBV5-1, the J gene TRBJ2-3; 8 nucleotides align to TRBD2. This CDR3 spans 17 amino acids. Germline CDR1 is SGHRS and CDR2 is YFSETQ. V trimming: 0 bases; J trimming: 4 bases; junction bases outside the gene matches: 10. CDR3 DNA sequence: TGCGCCAGCAGCTTGGAGAATTGGCGGGAGGAGCCAGATACGCAGTATTTT. Its protein product is CASSLENWREEPDTQYF.

A few counts support this clonotype. The chain recombines TRBV20-1 with TRBJ2-7; 7 bases are shared with TRBD1. This CDR3 comprises 11 residues. Germline V CDR1 and CDR2: DFQATT, SNEGSKA (reference sequence). CDR3 region: CRSGQPYEQYF. CDR3 bases: TGCAGGTCGGGACAGCCCTACGAGCAGTACTTC.

V and J are TRBV5-6 and TRBJ2-7, with 9 bases lining up with TRBD2. Germline lookup yields CDR1 SGHDT and CDR2 YYEEEE. The CDR3 covers 15 residues. Trimming at V came to 5 bases and at J to 2 bases, leaving 8 bases not matched to a gene. CDR3 nucleotide sequence: TGTGCCAGCAGTGTAGGACTAGCGCCTACCTACGAGCAGTACTTC. It specifies CASSVGLAPTYEQYF.

The rearrangement uses TRBV7-2 and TRBJ1-4; D gene uncertain. Germline lookup yields CDR1 SGHTA and CDR2 FQGNSA. This CDR3 region has 14 residues. V lost 5 bases to trimming and J lost 0 bases, with 7 bases between them. CDR3 DNA sequence: TGTGCCAGCAGCGAGGAAGCAACTAATGAAAAACTGTTTTTT. Amino acid sequence: CASSEEATNEKLFF.

This clonotype was seen at least ten times. The chain employs TRBV3-1 and TRBJ2-3; 8 bases are a match to TRBD2. The V gene end was trimmed by 4 bases and the J gene end by 0 bases; junction bases not matched to a gene: 3. CDR1 LGHDT and CDR2 YNNKEL come from the germline V gene (reference sequence). CDR3 length: 15 residues. CDR3 in amino acids: CASSLSGASTDTQYF. The CDR3 DNA reads as TGTGCCAGCAGCCTTAGCGGGGCCAGCACAGATACGCAGTATTTT.

This clonotype was seen only a few times. The CDR3 sequence is CASSFSPGAYEQYF. The CDR3 DNA reads as TGTGCCAGCAGTTTTAGTCCGGGGGCCTACGAGCAGTACTTC. The chain employs TRBV11-2 and TRBJ2-7; D is possibly TRBD2 (6 bases). The germline V gene has CDR1 SGHAT and CDR2 FQNNGV. Trimming cost V 6 bases and J 2 bases, with 14 bases left between them. The CDR3 has 14 amino acids.